Shown below are 20 T cell receptor beta chains from a single sample sequenced in a study of blood T cells in healthy people across ages. A J-beta primer mix and a sample-barcoded 5' primer were used in a second PCR of roughly 6 to 11 cycles. TCRdb recomputed calls from the 5' RACE reads with MiXCR, one row per CDR3 protein. This repertoire shows 850,000 to 1,300,000 distinct CDR3 sequences, roughly 45% found once; its top ten account for approximately 20%. Sequenced material: blood. These receptors came from a woman aged 60-75 years in good health.

This clonotype has just a few counts. The chain employs TRBV28 and TRBJ2-3, with TRBD2 identical over 9 bases. After removal of 7 bases from V and 0 bases from J, the junction contained 5 bases not matched to a gene. This CDR3 region has 15 residues. CDR1 is MDHEN and CDR2 is SYDVKM in the germline V gene. The CDR3 sequence is CASTLLAGSTDTQYF. CDR3 sequence (DNA): TGTGCCAGCACCCTTCTAGCGGGGAGCACAGATACGCAGTATTTT.

The V call is TRBV28, the J call TRBJ2-3; the match to TRBD1 covers 9 bases. Trimming at V came to 2 bases and at J to 1 base, leaving 4 bases not matched to a gene. Germline CDR1 and CDR2: MDHEN and SYDVKM. This CDR3 contains 16 residues. The CDR3 sequence: CASSLGTGYRTDTQYF. The CDR3, as DNA: TGTGCCAGCAGTTTAGGGACAGGGTATCGCACAGATACGCAGTATTTT.

This clonotype came up once. This rearrangement joins TRBV4-1 to TRBJ2-7, with D possibly being TRBD2 (6 bases). Germline-derived CDR1 and CDR2 are MGHRA and YSYEKL. The CDR3 contains 16 residues. V lost 1 base and J lost 2, with 15 bases in between. CDR3: CASSQARDLSTYEQYF. CDR3 in DNA: TGCGCCAGCAGCCAAGCCCGGGACTTATCCACCTACGAGCAGTACTTC.

Here the CDR3 DNA reads TGTGCCAGCAACCCCACCGCCGGGACAGGGGGTCAGAATGAGCAGTTCTTC. This encodes CASNPTAGTGGQNEQFF. The chain recombines TRBV27 with TRBJ2-1; TRBD1 matches 11 bases. This CDR3 region has 17 residues. Germline loops: CDR1 MNHEY, CDR2 SMNVEV (reference sequence). V dropped 7 bases and J dropped 7; count of bases not matched to a gene: 15.

This rearrangement joins TRBV20-1 to TRBJ1-4; D unresolved. The CDR3 has 12 amino acids. V was trimmed by 4 bases and J by 7 bases, leaving 10 bases between them. The germline V gene has CDR1 DFQATT and CDR2 SNEGSKA (reference sequence). Here the CDR3 DNA reads TGCAGTGCTACCCTCGAGTCTGAAAAACTGTTTTTT. It encodes CSATLESEKLFF.

This CDR3 is CASSQVHKNQETQYF. Here the CDR3 DNA reads TGCGCCAGCAGCCAAGTTCACAAAAATCAAGAGACCCAGTACTTC. The rearrangement joins TRBV4-1 to TRBJ2-5, with D uncertain. Germline V gene sequence: CDR1 MGHRA, CDR2 YSYEKL. V dropped 1 base and J dropped 2 bases, with 11 bases sitting between them. The CDR3 spans 15 residues.

The chain recombines TRBV14 with TRBJ1-1; D unresolved. From germline, CDR1 is SGHDN and CDR2 FVKESK. The CDR3 loop spans 17 amino acids. Trimming removed 1 base at V and 6 bases at J, with 21 bases between. The CDR3 sequence: CASSQGSRVGLRAEAFF. In nucleotides, the CDR3 is TGTGCCAGCAGCCAAGGATCGCGAGTAGGGTTAAGGGCTGAAGCTTTCTTT. The whole variable domain, remainder taken from reference TRBV14 and TRBJ1-1, is EAGVTQFPSHSVIEKGQTVTLRCDPISGHDNLYWYRRVMGKEIKFLLHFVKESKQDESGMPNNRFLAERTGGTYSTLKVQPAELEDSGVYFCASSQGSRVGLRAEAFFGQGTRLTVV.

V and J are TRBV10-1 and TRBJ2-5; D gene uncertain. CDR3 length: 14 amino acids. Germline V gives CDR1 WNHNN, CDR2 SYGVQD (reference sequence). Trimming stripped 1 base from V and 4 bases from J, with 10 bases between. CDR3 DNA: TGCGCCAGCAGTGAGTTATCCGGCGGAGAGACCCAGTACTTC. It encodes CASSELSGGETQYF.

The chain has TRBV6-5 and TRBJ2-1; 7 bases fit TRBD1. The CDR3 runs to 14 residues. CDR1 is MNHEY, CDR2 SVGAGI, per germline. Trimming took 6 bases from V and 7 from J; bases not matched to a gene: 9. The CDR3 DNA reads as TGTGCCAGCAGACCAGGGGGTTCGTGGAATGAGCAGTTCTTC. It encodes CASRPGGSWNEQFF.

This clonotype has just a few counts. The chain uses TRBV29-1 and TRBJ1-2, with D possibly matching TRBD1 (6 bases). V was shortened by 5 bases and J by 8 bases, with 15 bases between the two germline ends. Germline loops: CDR1 SQVTM, CDR2 ANQGSEA. There are 12 residues in the CDR3. The CDR3: CSVLRGARGYTF. In DNA, the CDR3 is TGCAGCGTTTTGAGGGGGGCGAGGGGCTACACCTTC. The variable domain in full, with the rest retrieved from reference TRBV29-1 and TRBJ1-2, is SAVISQKPSRDICQRGTSLTIQCQVDSQVTMMFWYRQQPGQSLTLIATANQGSEATYESGFVIDKFPISRPNLTFSTLTVSNMSPEDSSIYLCSVLRGARGYTFGSGTRLTVV.

This clonotype was detected only a few times. The V call is TRBV5-1, the J call TRBJ2-7, with D perhaps matching TRBD1 (5 bases). The germline V and J ends were trimmed by 0 bases and 5 bases, with 15 bases remaining between them. The CDR3 totals 15 residues. The germline gives CDR1 SGHRS, CDR2 YFSETQ. The CDR3 DNA reads TGCGCCAGCAGCTTGGTTCAAGGGGCTGGCCACGAGCAGTACTTC. Encoded protein: CASSLVQGAGHEQYF.

In its sample, this clonotype was seen a few times. The CDR3 spells CASSLSALAGGFYEQYF. The CDR3 nucleotides read TGTGCCAGCAGCTTAAGTGCACTAGCGGGAGGGTTCTACGAGCAGTACTTC. The chain is built from TRBV7-9 and TRBJ2-7, with TRBD2 identical over 13 bases. Germline assignment: CDR1 SEHNR and CDR2 FQNEAQ (reference sequence). The CDR3 has 17 amino acids. The junction had 7 bases not matched to a gene; V was cut back by 2 bases and J by 3 bases.

The sample holds a few counts of this clonotype. The rearrangement joins TRBV7-6 to TRBJ2-7; 10 nucleotides align to TRBD2. The CDR3 contains 16 residues. CDR1 SGHVS and CDR2 FNYEAQ come from the germline V gene. V shed 3 bases and J 6 bases; nucleotides not matched to a gene: 11. The CDR3: CASSFSPSGRAGEQYF. The CDR3 bases are TGTGCCAGCAGCTTCTCCCCCAGCGGGAGGGCTGGCGAGCAGTACTTC. The full variable domain, its missing parts supplied by reference TRBV7-6 and TRBJ2-7, is GAGVSQSPRYKVTKRGQDVALRCDPISGHVSLYWYRQALGQGPEFLTYFNYEAQQDKSGLPNDRFSAERPEGSISTLTIQRTEQRDSAMYRCASSFSPSGRAGEQYFGPGTRLTVT.

This clonotype was found a few times. This rearrangement joins TRBV20-1 to TRBJ1-6; weak D call: TRBD1 (5 bases). Deletions cut 5 bases from V and 7 bases from J, with 12 bases between. The length of the CDR3 is 13 residues. From germline, CDR1 is DFQATT and CDR2 SNEGSKA (reference sequence). CDR3 coding DNA: TGCAGTGCTGAGGGCAAGGGGAATTCACCCCTCCACTTT. Translation: CSAEGKGNSPLHF.

This clonotype was detected only a few times. The gene calls are TRBV27 and TRBJ1-2, with TRBD1 matching over 7 bases. V was clipped by 6 bases and J by 4 bases; unmatched bases: 5. Germline CDR1 is MNHEY and CDR2 is SMNVEV (reference sequence). This CDR3 spans 13 amino acids. CDR3 protein: CASRKQGPYGYTF. CDR3 bases: TGTGCCAGCAGGAAACAGGGGCCCTATGGCTACACCTTC.

The rearrangement joins TRBV21-1 to TRBJ1-2. TRBV21-1 is designated a pseudogene. The length of the CDR3 is 14 residues. The CDR3 sequence: CASLGWRVRSGYTF. CDR3 in DNA: TGTGCCAGCTTGGGGTGGAGGGTCCGGAGTGGCTACACCTTC.

This clonotype was seen a handful of times. In nucleotides, the CDR3 is TGTGCCAGCAGCTTAGCGGGAGGTATAACCTACGAGCAGTACTTC. Amino acids: CASSLAGGITYEQYF. The chain couples TRBV7-2 to TRBJ2-7; TRBD2 might be the D (6 bases). This CDR3 comprises 15 residues. The germline V and J ends were trimmed by 0 bases and 2 bases, with 11 bases remaining between them. Germline V gene lookup returns CDR1 SGHTA and CDR2 FQGNSA. The full variable domain, in which reference TRBV7-2 and TRBJ2-7 provide the parts outside the CDR3, is GAGVSQSPSNKVTEKGKDVELRCDPISGHTALYWYRQSLGQGLEFLIYFQGNSAPDKSGLPSDRFSAERTGGSVSTLTIQRTQQEDSAVYLCASSLAGGITYEQYFGPGTRLTVT.

The rearrangement joins TRBV3-1 to TRBJ2-1; 7 bases line up with TRBD2. Trimming took 7 bases from V and 11 from J; bases not matched to a gene: 8. The CDR3 has 12 amino acids. Germline lookup yields CDR1 LGHDT and CDR2 YNNKEL (reference sequence). The CDR3 DNA sequence: TGTGCCAGCACCAAGGAGGGAGGGAAGCAGTTCTTC. Protein product: CASTKEGGKQFF.

This clonotype occurred a few times. This chain joins TRBV5-1 and TRBJ2-1, with TRBD1 matching 10 bases. The V and J ends lost 0 bases and 2 bases, in that order; junction bases with no gene match: 8. The CDR3 runs 18 residues. CDR1 SGHRS and CDR2 YFSETQ come from the germline V gene. The CDR3 reads CASSLDLRQGAAYNEQFF. The CDR3 DNA reads TGCGCCAGCAGCTTGGACCTAAGACAGGGGGCCGCCTACAATGAGCAGTTCTTC.

This clonotype was seen more than once but under ten times. The rearrangement links TRBV2 to TRBJ2-4, with D possibly being TRBD1 (7 bases). V dropped 4 bases and J dropped 13 bases, with 23 bases sitting between them. Looked up from germline, CDR1 is SNHLY and CDR2 is FYNNEI. The CDR3 totals 15 residues. The CDR3 DNA reads TGTGCCAGCAGTGTCGCGATAGCGCCCAGGGGGGAGCAGTACTTC. Residues: CASSVAIAPRGEQYF.